One and the same sample provided the 14 T cell receptor beta chains below, sequenced in a study of T cells in Graves' hyperthyroidism and ophthalmopathy. RNA transcripts were the template for amplifying TCR beta CDR3 regions. When the TCR CDR3 underwent first-round RT-PCR, the HTBI primer set was used. TCRdb ran MiXCR on the multiplex PCR reads and lists one entry per CDR3 protein. The data show some 420,000 distinct CDR3 sequences, roughly 13% seen once. Sequenced input: blood. Receptors originate from a young woman with Graves' hyperthyroidism.

The chain links TRBV20-1 to TRBJ2-1; tentatively, D is TRBD1 (6 bases). The DNA end is more similar to TRBJ2-7, so the J call may be wrong. The CDR3 consists of 14 residues. From germline, CDR1 is DFQATT and CDR2 SNEGSKA (reference sequence). The CDR3 loop reads CSASGQSSYVEQYF. CDR3 nucleotides: TGCAGTGCTAGCGGACAGAGCTCCTACGTCGAGCAGTACTTC.

Worth noting for this clonotype: A much larger clone sits a single nucleotide away, making a read error possible. V gene TRBV27 combines with J gene TRBJ2-7; a possible D gene is TRBD2 (5 bases). The DNA end is a closer match to TRBJ2-1, so the J assignment may be wrong. This CDR3 has 16 amino acids. Germline-derived CDR1 and CDR2 are MNHEY and SMNVEV (reference sequence). The CDR3 reads CASSLVGGPSSYEQFF. DNA for the CDR3: TGTGCCAGCAGTTTAGTGGGCGGGCCTAGCTCCTACGAGCAGTTCTTC.

This clonotype was recorded a few times. The chain couples TRBV6-1 to TRBJ1-1; TRBD1 matches 7 bases. V lost 6 bases, J lost 4 bases, and 2 bases stayed unmatched. The CDR3 is made up of 12 amino acids. The germline gives CDR1 MNHNS, CDR2 SASEGT. CDR3 in DNA: TGTGCCAGCAGGAGGGGGCCCACTGAAGCTTTCTTT. Its translation is CASRRGPTEAFF.

This clonotype was recorded many times. The rearrangement uses TRBV3-1 and TRBJ2-3; TRBD2 agrees at 14 bases. V lost 5 bases and J lost 5; bases outside the gene matches: 9. CDR1 is LGHDT, CDR2 YNNKEL, per germline (reference sequence). This CDR3 is built from 17 residues. The CDR3 DNA sequence: TGTGCCAGCAGCTCCTACGGGACTAGCGGGAGAGGAGATACGCAGTATTTT. It codes for CASSSYGTSGRGDTQYF.

This clonotype was counted ten times or more. This chain links TRBV20-1 with TRBJ2-1; TRBD2 agrees at 8 bases. CDR1 is DFQATT, CDR2 SNEGSKA, per germline (reference sequence). This CDR3 has 16 amino acids. Germline trimming cut 0 bases from V and 7 bases from J; bases unmatched to any gene: 11. The CDR3: CSARDHTSGSRNEQFF. CDR3 coding DNA: TGCAGTGCTAGAGATCACACCAGCGGGAGTCGGAATGAGCAGTTCTTC.

This clonotype was detected ten times or more. This chain joins TRBV19 and TRBJ1-1; 8 bases are shared with TRBD1. Germline V gene lookup returns CDR1 LNHDA and CDR2 SQIVND (reference sequence). The V and J ends lost 5 bases and 4 bases, in that order; junction bases with no gene match: 12. The CDR3 loop spans 16 amino acids. The CDR3 protein is CASSVRDRQGATEAFF. CDR3 in DNA: TGTGCCAGTAGTGTACGGGACAGGCAAGGGGCCACTGAAGCTTTCTTT.

Note on this clonotype: Germline and junction disagree at one end, which may indicate a read error. The genes are TRBV7-9 and TRBJ2-3; TRBD2 agrees at 9 bases. Germline loops: CDR1 SEHNR, CDR2 FQNEAQ (reference sequence). The CDR3 contains 18 residues. CDR3 DNA: TGTGCCAGCAGCTTCATTTGGCGGGAGGGTTACGGCACAGATACGCAGTGTTTT. Translation gives CASSFIWREGYGTDTQCF.

This clonotype was recorded at least ten times. The rearrangement links TRBV15 to TRBJ2-2; D remains unclear. In germline, CDR1 is LNHNV, CDR2 YYDKDF (reference sequence). V was cut by 0 bases and J by 7 bases, with 18 bases left in between. This CDR3 region has 17 residues. This chain's CDR3 is CATSREIPQGEDGELFF. CDR3 coding DNA: TGTGCCACCAGCAGAGAAATTCCACAAGGAGAGGACGGGGAGCTGTTTTTT.

This clonotype was detected many times. This chain connects TRBV6-5 to TRBJ2-1; a possible D gene is TRBD2 (6 bases). From germline, CDR1 is MNHEY and CDR2 SVGAGI. Trimming stripped 4 bases from V and 2 bases from J, with 9 bases between. This CDR3 contains 14 residues. CDR3: CASSSGGPYNEQFF. The CDR3 nucleotides read TGTGCCAGCAGTTCCGGGGGTCCCTACAATGAGCAGTTCTTC.

There are a few counts of this clonotype. This chain links TRBV28 with TRBJ2-2; D might be TRBD2 (5 bases). Germline V CDR1 and CDR2: MDHEN, SYDVKM. V was shortened by 7 bases and J by 1 base, with 7 bases between the two germline ends. The CDR3 is made up of 13 amino acids. CDR3 in DNA: TGTGCCAGCAAGAGCGGGAACACCGGGGAGCTGTTTTTT. Its translation is CASKSGNTGELFF. The whole variable domain, filled in from reference TRBV28 and TRBJ2-2, reads DVKVTQSSRYLVKRTGEKVFLECVQDMDHENMFWYRQDPGLGLRLIYFSYDVKMKEKGDIPEGYSVSREKKERFSLILESASTNQTSMYLCASKSGNTGELFFGEGSRLTVL.

This clonotype appeared a few times. V and J are TRBV5-4 and TRBJ1-4, with D maybe TRBD1 (6 bases). Germline CDR1 and CDR2: SGHNT and YYREEE (reference sequence). V was cut by 3 bases and J by 3 bases, with 15 bases left in between. The CDR3 runs 16 residues. As DNA, the CDR3 is TGTGCCAGCAGCTACGATCAGGGGATTGCTAATGAAAAACTGTTTTTT. Its protein product is CASSYDQGIANEKLFF. The full variable domain, with the rest looked up from reference TRBV5-4 and TRBJ1-4, is ETGVTQSPTHLIKTRGQQVTLRCSSQSGHNTVSWYQQALGQGPQFIFQYYREEENGRGNFPPRFSGLQFPNYSSELNVNALELDDSALYLCASSYDQGIANEKLFFGSGTQLSVL.

This clonotype has only a few counts. V usage is TRBV18 and J usage is TRBJ2-3, with 10 bases identical to TRBD1. The ends lost 4 bases at V and 4 bases at J; junction bases unmatched: 5. This CDR3 contains 15 residues. Germline V gene lookup returns CDR1 KGHSH and CDR2 LQKENI. The CDR3 DNA reads as TGTGCCAGCTCACTACGACAGGGGGCGTCAGATACGCAGTATTTT. It encodes CASSLRQGASDTQYF. Looking up the rest from reference TRBV18 and TRBJ2-3 gives the full variable domain: NAGVMQNPRHLVRRRGQEARLRCSPMKGHSHVYWYRQLPEEGLKFMVYLQKENIIDESGMPKERFSAEFPKEGPSILRIQQVVRGDSAAYFCASSLRQGASDTQYFGPGTRLTVL.

This clonotype was observed a few times. This sequence joins TRBV30 and TRBJ2-6; 7 bases map to TRBD1. Germline trimming cut 3 bases from V and 2 bases from J; bases unmatched to any gene: 10. CDR3 size: 17 residues. Germline assignment: CDR1 GTSNPN and CDR2 SVGIG (reference sequence). The CDR3 DNA reads as TGTGCCTGGAGCGCAAACAGGGGTTCAGCTGGGGCCAACGTCCTGACTTTC. It translates to CAWSANRGSAGANVLTF.

The sample holds many counts of this clonotype. V usage is TRBV20-1 and J usage is TRBJ1-2; 7 bases agree with TRBD1. The CDR3 is 14 residues long. Germline assignment: CDR1 DFQATT and CDR2 SNEGSKA (reference sequence). The V gene end was trimmed by 3 bases and the J gene end by 4 bases; junction bases not matched to a gene: 8. The CDR3 DNA is TGCAGTGCTAGCGGCGGACAGGACTTCTATGGCTACACCTTC. This codes for CSASGGQDFYGYTF.